A single sample is the source of the 10 T cell receptor beta chains below, sequenced in a study of blood T cell repertoires in COVID-19. Produced via immunoSEQ multiplex PCR; TCRdb's table is partial and in-frame only. The top ten hold approximately 12% of the sample, which has 40,000 or so clones, about nine tenths seen once. Material: peripheral blood. These receptors all come from a human donor in a cohort sampled during active COVID-19.

The table lists this clone with a count of one. The chain recombines TRBV7-9 with TRBJ2-3; 8 bases line up with TRBD2. Per germline, CDR1 SEHNR and CDR2 FQNEAQ (reference sequence). The CDR3 covers 14 residues. V dropped 5 bases and J dropped 1; count of bases not matched to a gene: 2. The CDR3 sequence: CASSRSGGTDTQYF. The DNA of the CDR3 is TGTGCCAGCAGCCGTAGCGGGGGCACAGATACGCAGTATTTT.

This rearrangement joins TRBV24-1 to TRBJ2-5; perhaps TRBD1 as D (6 bases). There are 15 residues in the CDR3. Trimming pared 3 bases from V and 3 bases from J, leaving 13 bases between. The germline V gene has CDR1 KGHDR and CDR2 SFDVKD. CDR3 residues: CATSDSGRGKETQYF. DNA of the CDR3: TGTGCCACCAGTGATAGTGGCAGGGGCAAAGAGACCCAGTACTTC.

This sequence joins TRBV18 and TRBJ1-3, with a possible D match to TRBD1 (5 bases). The CDR3 sequence is 16 residues long. Germline V CDR1 and CDR2: KGHSH, LQKENI. Trimming took off 5 bases at V and 0 bases at J, with 14 bases between the two ends. The CDR3 protein is CASSGGDPSSGNTIYF. The CDR3 nucleotides read TGTGCCAGCTCAGGCGGGGACCCGAGCTCTGGAAACACCATATATTTT.

The rearrangement links TRBV28 to TRBJ2-3, with TRBD1 identical over 7 bases. J lost 2 bases, V lost 8 bases, and 10 bases had no gene match. CDR3 length: 15 amino acids. CDR1 is MDHEN and CDR2 is SYDVKM in the germline V gene. The chain's CDR3 is CASPPRQGDTDTQYF. In DNA, the CDR3 is TGTGCCAGCCCCCCCAGGCAGGGGGACACAGATACGCAGTATTTT. Variable domain in full (rest from reference TRBV28 and TRBJ2-3): DVKVTQSSRYLVKRTGEKVFLECVQDMDHENMFWYRQDPGLGLRLIYFSYDVKMKEKGDIPEGYSVSREKKERFSLILESASTNQTSMYLCASPPRQGDTDTQYFGPGTRLTVL.

The rearrangement uses TRBV19 and TRBJ2-7; TRBD1 aligns across 8 bases. V trimming: 3 bases; J trimming: 3 bases; junction bases outside the gene matches: 4. CDR1 is LNHDA and CDR2 is SQIVND in the germline V gene (reference sequence). This CDR3 comprises 14 residues. CDR3 bases: TGTGCCAGTAGTATGCAGGGGGCTTTCTACGAGCAGTACTTC. This encodes CASSMQGAFYEQYF.

The gene calls are TRBV9 and TRBJ2-1; maybe TRBD2 (6 bases). The V gene's germline CDR1 is SGDLS and CDR2 YYNGEE. V was trimmed by 0 bases and J by 3 bases, leaving 16 bases between them. This CDR3 is 17 amino acids long. The DNA of the CDR3 is TGTGCCAGCAGCGTAGGGGGGGTGCCAACCCACTACAATGAGCAGTTCTTC. This sequence encodes CASSVGGVPTHYNEQFF.

The chain couples TRBV18 to TRBJ2-6, with D hard to call. V was clipped by 0 bases and J by 2 bases, with 2 bases between them. The CDR3 consists of 14 residues. In germline, CDR1 is KGHSH, CDR2 LQKENI. DNA for the CDR3: TGTGCCAGCTCACCACCCACTGGGGCCAACGTCCTGACTTTC. Protein: CASSPPTGANVLTF.

There are a few counts of this clone. The chain combines TRBV27 with TRBJ2-2; D ambiguous. V gave up 1 base and J gave up 2 bases, with 8 bases separating them. The CDR3 extends over 15 amino acids. CDR1 and CDR2 from the germline V gene are MNHEY and SMNVEV (reference sequence). In nucleotides, the CDR3 is TGTGCCAGCAGTTTATTCGGTCCCAACACCGGGGAGCTGTTTTTT. This translates into CASSLFGPNTGELFF.

This sequence joins TRBV6-5 and TRBJ2-2, with 8 bases lining up with TRBD2. The CDR3 consists of 16 residues. Germline values: CDR1 MNHEY, CDR2 SVGAGI. Germline trimming cut 0 bases from V and 1 base from J; bases unmatched to any gene: 1. The CDR3 nucleotides are TGTGCCAGCAGTTACTCGGGGACTAGGAACACCGGGGAGCTGTTTTTT. Amino acid sequence: CASSYSGTRNTGELFF.

The rearrangement uses TRBV11-2 and TRBJ2-2, with 7 bases fitting TRBD1. This CDR3 spans 17 amino acids. The V gene end was trimmed by 0 bases and the J gene end by 0 bases; junction bases not matched to a gene: 4. The germline CDR1 and CDR2 sequences are SGHAT and FQNNGV. In nucleotides, the CDR3 is TGTGCCAGCAGCTTAGATAGCCAGGGGGCGAACACCGGGGAGCTGTTTTTT. This encodes CASSLDSQGANTGELFF.